One sample yielded the 13 T cell receptor beta chains listed below, sequenced in a study of shared clonotypes between healthy human individuals (dated by TCRdb to between 2020 and 2021). Library construction relied on the immunoSEQ multiplex PCR assay. Sourced from immuneACCESS, this table was stored by TCRdb with only in-frame sequences that have V and J called. A share of the clones is absent; for the studies checked, an unresolved V gene accounts for under half, and the remainder has no known explanation. This sample comprises around 2.5 million clones, roughly 93% of them detected only once. The ten largest clonotypes hold approximately 0.37% of the sample. Sequenced input: naive CD4+ T cells from PBMCs. The label giving this sample's cell subset or site can be read as: CD45RA+ positively selected. The source is a man between 18 and 29 years old in good health. Some clones in this sample may be carry-over from other donors' samples.

This sequence joins TRBV7-9 and TRBJ1-4; 9 bases agree with TRBD1. Trimming removed 5 bases from V and 7 bases from J; junction bases left unmatched: 14. Germline V gives CDR1 SEHNR, CDR2 FQNEAQ (reference sequence). The CDR3 contains 17 residues. The CDR3 nucleotides read TGTGCCAGCAGCCTCCGGGACAGGGTAGTTGTGAGTGAAAAACTGTTTTTT. It codes for CASSLRDRVVVSEKLFF.

The chain combines TRBV6-5 with TRBJ2-1, with 7 bases aligning to TRBD2. Trimming removed 0 bases from V and 5 bases from J; junction bases left unmatched: 7. The CDR3 loop spans 16 amino acids. The germline V gene has CDR1 MNHEY and CDR2 SVGAGI. CDR3 sequence reads: CASSYSGTTFNNEQFF. In nucleotides, the CDR3 is TGTGCCAGCAGTTACTCTGGGACTACCTTCAACAATGAGCAGTTCTTC.

This chain links TRBV15 with TRBJ2-7; 9 nucleotides match TRBD1. The CDR3 is made up of 14 amino acids. Germline V gene data show CDR1 as LNHNV and CDR2 as YYDKDF (reference sequence). J gave up 6 bases and V 1 base, and 4 bases lay outside the gene matches. The CDR3 region is CATSRGDRAAEQYF. The CDR3 DNA reads as TGTGCCACCAGCAGAGGGGACAGGGCCGCCGAGCAGTACTTC.

This rearrangement joins TRBV11-2 to TRBJ2-3; the D is unclear. Trimming left V 0 bases short and J 3 bases short, with 10 bases between. This CDR3 contains 15 residues. Germline loops: CDR1 SGHAT, CDR2 FQNNGV. CDR3 sequence reads: CASSLDWWGTDTQYF. The CDR3 DNA reads as TGTGCCAGCAGCTTAGATTGGTGGGGAACAGATACGCAGTATTTT.

V gene TRBV28 combines with J gene TRBJ1-1; TRBD1 might be the D (5 bases). The CDR3 contains 12 residues. Germline V gene sequence: CDR1 MDHEN, CDR2 SYDVKM. Deletions cut 6 bases from V and 7 bases from J, with 12 bases between. CDR3 in amino acids: CASRQGESEAFF. The CDR3 bases are TGTGCCAGCAGGCAGGGAGAGAGTGAAGCTTTCTTT.

The chain recombines TRBV27 with TRBJ1-4; tentative D call: TRBD1 (5 bases). The CDR3 contains 16 residues. V lost 5 bases, J lost 8 bases, and 21 bases lay in between. CDR1 is MNHEY, CDR2 SMNVEV, per germline (reference sequence). CDR3 in amino acids: CASSPRGSGYSEKLFF. CDR3 nucleotides: TGTGCCAGCAGTCCTCGGGGGTCGGGATATAGCGAAAAACTGTTTTTT.

V gene TRBV28 combines with J gene TRBJ1-1; 10 bases are shared with TRBD1. Trimming removed 5 bases from V and 4 bases from J; junction bases left unmatched: 7. The germline gives CDR1 MDHEN, CDR2 SYDVKM. This CDR3 has 15 residues. The CDR3 protein is CASSAGTGAPTEAFF. Here the CDR3 DNA reads TGTGCCAGCAGTGCCGGGACAGGGGCCCCCACTGAAGCTTTCTTT.

Comment on this clone: At one end, the junction sequence differs from germline, possibly due to a read error. This chain connects TRBV5-5 to TRBJ2-7, with 7 bases aligning to TRBD2. Per the germline V gene, CDR1 is SGHKS and CDR2 is YYEKEE (reference sequence). The CDR3 extends over 14 amino acids. This chain's CDR3 is CASSLGGTAYEQYF. CDR3 nucleotides: TGTGCCAGCAGTTTGGGAGGGACCGCCTACGAGCAGTACTTC.

The chain joins TRBV2 to TRBJ1-1, with 11 bases identical to TRBD1. Unmatched junction bases numbered 3, after V lost 6 bases and J lost 3 bases. CDR3 length: 14 residues. Looked up from germline, CDR1 is SNHLY and CDR2 is FYNNEI. This CDR3 reads CASRGTGGYTEAFF. The CDR3 region has the DNA TGTGCCAGCAGGGGGACAGGGGGTTACACTGAAGCTTTCTTT. Complete variable domain (other parts from reference TRBV2 and TRBJ1-1): EPEVTQTPSHQVTQMGQEVILRCVPISNHLYFYWYRQILGQKVEFLVSFYNNEISEKSEIFDDQFSVERPDGSNFTLKIRSTKLEDSAMYFCASRGTGGYTEAFFGQGTRLTVV.

The rearrangement joins TRBV5-4 to TRBJ2-4, with D possibly being TRBD1 (5 bases). V shed 0 bases and J shed 8 bases, with 12 bases lying between them. The CDR3 totals 14 residues. From germline, CDR1 is SGHNT and CDR2 YYREEE (reference sequence). The CDR3 loop reads CASSLGTRADIQYF. In DNA, the CDR3 is TGTGCCAGCAGCTTGGGGACACGGGCGGACATTCAGTACTTC.

The chain combines TRBV7-2 with TRBJ2-7; D is unresolved. Germline assignment: CDR1 SGHTA and CDR2 FQGNSA. The CDR3 sequence is 13 residues long. Trimming pared 5 bases from V and 7 bases from J, leaving 15 bases between. CDR3 bases: TGTGCCAGCAGCCCGTCACGGCTGGAGGAGCAGTACTTC. This gives the protein CASSPSRLEEQYF.

The rearrangement links TRBV9 to TRBJ1-2, with 8 nucleotides matching TRBD1. The CDR3 loop spans 15 amino acids. Unmatched junction bases numbered 8, after V lost 3 bases and J lost 4 bases. Germline lookup yields CDR1 SGDLS and CDR2 YYNGEE. The CDR3 coding sequence is TGTGCCAGCAGCGCCCGCGGACAGGGTCCCTATGGCTACACCTTC. This translates into CASSARGQGPYGYTF.

The chain links TRBV7-2 to TRBJ2-2; the D is unclear. CDR3 length equals 16 residues. CDR1 and CDR2 (germline): SGHTA, FQGNSA. Trimming took off 2 bases at V and 4 bases at J, with 14 bases between the two ends. This CDR3 is CASSLFGSVGTGELFF. DNA of the CDR3: TGTGCCAGCAGCTTATTTGGCAGCGTCGGCACCGGGGAGCTGTTTTTT.